The present T cell receptor (beta chain) was sequenced within a study of blood T cell repertoires in COVID-19. This clone has only one observation. The germline V and J ends were trimmed by 2 bases and 3 bases, with 14 bases remaining between them. This CDR3 spans 15 amino acids. Germline lookup yields CDR1 LNHDA and CDR2 SQIVND (reference sequence). The protocol was immunoSEQ multiplex PCR, while the TCRdb copy is restricted to in-frame clones and leaves out a portion. The sample records tens of thousands of clones, around 87% being singletons. The sequence was obtained from a man aged 50-59 years with active COVID-19. This rearrangement joins TRBV19 to TRBJ2-7, with TRBD1 as a possible D gene (6 bases). Sequenced material: peripheral blood. In DNA, the CDR3 is TGTGCCAGTAGTATAAAACAGGGTCAGGGCTACGAGCAGTACTTC. This translates into CASSIKQGQGYEQYF.